A selection of T cell receptor beta chains follows, all from one sample in a study of OX40 agonist ivuxolimab in advanced cancers. Repertoires were generated with immunoSEQ multiplex PCR, while TCRdb's copy carries only in-frame clones and drops some. The data contain tens of thousands of clones, about 90% of them singletons. Sequences were derived from CD4+ or CD8+ T cells sorted from blood, sampled in a trial of the OX40 agonist ivuxolimab. All receptors derive from an adult with an advanced solid tumor such as melanoma, head and neck, liver or kidney cancer. The CDR3 runs from the conserved cysteine through the conserved F or W. Fields, in order: D gene, J gene, V gene, CDR3 DNA, CDR3 protein. D genes are given only for firm matches.

d_call: -; j_call: TRBJ2-3; v_call: TRBV2; cdr3_nt: TGTGCCAGCAGTGAAGAGGGGGGTAGTTGGGCTAACACAGATACGCAGTATTTT; cdr3_aa: CASSEEGGSWANTDTQYF
d_call: -; j_call: TRBJ2-5; v_call: TRBV7-7; cdr3_nt: TGTGCTAGCAGCTTTAGTCCCTCTGAGACCCAGTACTTC; cdr3_aa: CASSFSPSETQYF
d_call: -; j_call: TRBJ1-5; v_call: TRBV6-6; cdr3_nt: TGTGCCAGCAGTTACACTACCGGGCCGGGCCAGCCCCAGCATTTT; cdr3_aa: CASSYTTGPGQPQHF
d_call: -; j_call: TRBJ2-1; v_call: TRBV7-9; cdr3_nt: TGTGCCAGCACCACGACCTCGGCCCGCTCCTACAATGAGCAGTTCTTC; cdr3_aa: CASTTTSARSYNEQFF
d_call: -; j_call: TRBJ1-1; v_call: TRBV6-5; cdr3_nt: TGTGCCAGCAGTTACTTGAGAAACACTGAAGCTTTCTTT; cdr3_aa: CASSYLRNTEAFF
d_call: -; j_call: TRBJ2-3; v_call: TRBV10-3; cdr3_nt: TGTGCCATCAGTGAGCGGCAGGGTAGCACAGATACGCAGTATTTT; cdr3_aa: CAISERQGSTDTQYF
d_call: -; j_call: TRBJ1-5; v_call: TRBV28; cdr3_nt: TGTGCCAGCAGTTTAAGGGGATTCAATCAGCCCCAGCATTTT; cdr3_aa: CASSLRGFNQPQHF
d_call: TRBD2; j_call: TRBJ2-2; v_call: TRBV2; cdr3_nt: TGTGCCAGCGACCCGGGACTAGCGGGATCGGGGGAGCTGTTTTTT; cdr3_aa: CASDPGLAGSGELFF
d_call: -; j_call: TRBJ2-7; v_call: TRBV6-1; cdr3_nt: TGTGCCAGCAGTTACTACGAGCAGTACTTC; cdr3_aa: CASSYYEQYF
d_call: -; j_call: TRBJ2-2; v_call: TRBV7-9; cdr3_nt: TGTGCCAGCAGCTTTGGGGGAGCCAACACCGGGGAGCTGTTTTTT; cdr3_aa: CASSFGGANTGELFF
d_call: -; j_call: TRBJ2-3; v_call: TRBV2; cdr3_nt: TGTGCCAGCAACCCGGGCGAGAGGACGCAGTATTTT; cdr3_aa: CASNPGERTQYF
d_call: -; j_call: TRBJ2-5; v_call: TRBV28; cdr3_nt: TGTGCCAGCAGTTTGTCAGGGGTAGAGACCCAGTACTTC; cdr3_aa: CASSLSGVETQYF
d_call: TRBD2; j_call: TRBJ2-7; v_call: TRBV5-1; cdr3_nt: TGCGCCAGCAGCTTAGGAAATAGCGGGAGTACCTACGAGCAGTACTTC; cdr3_aa: CASSLGNSGSTYEQYF
d_call: -; j_call: TRBJ1-2; v_call: TRBV19; cdr3_nt: TGTGCCAGTAGTATCAAGCCGGGATCTAACTATGGCTACACCTTC; cdr3_aa: CASSIKPGSNYGYTF